This T cell receptor (beta chain) was profiled in a study of CD4+ T cells in melanoma. The study's findings and limits: A reported correlation linked neoantigen-specific CD4+ T cells to CD8+, macrophage and B cell function. Reportedly, melanoma neoantigen-specific CD4+ T cells showed varied differentiation states.

On this clone itself: Its antigen is unidentified.

Using immunoSEQ multiplex PCR, the repertoire was profiled, and TCRdb retains in-frame clones only, with some absent. The sample has 90,000 to 130,000 clones, about 90% seen once. The sample taken for sequencing was peripheral blood. The origin of this receptor is a human donor with melanoma.

The CDR3 DNA reads as TGTGCCAGCAGCTTAGCGCCCAGGGGTTATAATTCACCCCTCCACTTT. Its protein is CASSLAPRGYNSPLHF. The chain carries TRBV7-2 and TRBJ1-6; TRBD1 is a possible D gene (6 bases). This CDR3 region has 16 residues. The germline CDR1 and CDR2 sequences are SGHTA and FQGNSA. Trimming stripped 0 bases from V and 4 bases from J, with 10 bases between.